The next 9 T cell receptor beta chains were all read from a single sample in a study of T cell responses to AZD1222 COVID-19 vaccine. Profiling relied on immunoSEQ multiplex PCR, and the TCRdb table lists in-frame clones only, not all of them. Of 150,000 to 200,000 clones listed, around 86% are singletons. The sample in question was peripheral blood, obtained on day 0 of MenACWY control vaccination. The origin of the receptors is an adult in good health.

The chain couples TRBV6-2 or TRBV6-3 to TRBJ1-2; 7 bases fit TRBD1. The CDR3 consists of 14 residues. Germline trimming cut 7 bases from V and 8 bases from J; bases unmatched to any gene: 13. Germline V gene lookup returns CDR1 MNHEY and CDR2 SVGEGT. The CDR3, as DNA: TGTGCCAGCACCCCACGACCAGGGGGTCGGGGCTACACCTTC. Translating gives CASTPRPGGRGYTF.

This clone occurred many times. The chain employs TRBV4-2 and TRBJ2-7, with a tentative D call TRBD2 (6 bases). The germline CDR1 and CDR2 sequences are LGHNA and YNFKEQ. The CDR3 totals 15 residues. V gave up 4 bases and J gave up 3 bases, with 16 bases separating them. CDR3 DNA sequence: TGTGCCAGCAGCCCGAGGGGTTGGAGGGGCTACGAGCAGTACTTC. The encoded protein is CASSPRGWRGYEQYF.

The genes are TRBV3-1 (or the pseudogene TRBV3-2) and TRBJ1-5; D unclear. The V gene's germline CDR1 is LGHDT and CDR2 YNNKEL (reference sequence). Trimming took 3 bases from V and 6 from J, leaving 3 bases between them. The CDR3 has 11 residues. The CDR3 is CASSHSQPQHF. The CDR3 DNA reads as TGTGCCAGCAGCCACTCTCAGCCCCAGCATTTT.

The V gene is TRBV4-2, the J gene TRBJ2-1; D is perhaps TRBD2 (6 bases). The V gene lost 3 bases and the J gene lost 0 bases, with 12 bases spanning the gap. Looked up from germline, CDR1 is LGHNA and CDR2 is YNFKEQ. The CDR3 runs to 16 residues. CDR3 nucleotide sequence: TGTGCCAGCAGCCAGGCGACTAGAAGCTCCTACAATGAGCAGTTCTTC. Amino acid sequence: CASSQATRSSYNEQFF.

The chain combines TRBV12-3 or TRBV12-4 with TRBJ2-7, with a weak D call TRBD1 (5 bases). The CDR3 is made up of 13 amino acids. The V gene lost 2 bases and the J gene lost 2 bases, with 7 bases spanning the gap. CDR3 in amino acids: CASSLLGPYEQYF. The CDR3 region has the DNA TGTGCCAGCAGTTTACTGGGGCCCTACGAGCAGTACTTC.

V usage is TRBV4-1 and J usage is TRBJ1-3; D is undetermined. V was trimmed by 2 bases and J by 7 bases, leaving 15 bases between them. Germline CDR1 reads MGHRA; CDR2 reads YSYEKL. This CDR3 spans 15 amino acids. For the CDR3, the DNA is TGCGCCAGCAGCCAATTGAGTCTATCCGGGAACACCATATATTTT. This sequence encodes CASSQLSLSGNTIYF.

In DNA form, the CDR3 reads TGTGCCAGCAGCCGTGACAGGGTCAACGAGCAGTACTTC. It codes for CASSRDRVNEQYF. This chain links TRBV7-8 with TRBJ2-7, with 7 bases fitting TRBD1. The germline CDR1 and CDR2 sequences are SGHVS and FQNEAQ. V lost 5 bases and J lost 5; bases outside the gene matches: 6. This CDR3 spans 13 amino acids.

The genes are TRBV6-5 and TRBJ1-1, with D tentatively TRBD1 (6 bases). CDR3 size: 16 residues. Trimming removed 0 bases from V and 7 bases from J, with 18 bases in between. Germline V gene lookup returns CDR1 MNHEY and CDR2 SVGAGI. CDR3 protein: CASSYSSAIIGGEAFF. CDR3 DNA: TGTGCCAGCAGTTACTCGAGCGCGATAATAGGGGGTGAAGCTTTCTTT.

DNA of the CDR3: TGTGCCAGCAGTGCCGGGACTAGCGGGGGAGAGACCCAGTACTTC. It codes for CASSAGTSGGETQYF. The V and J genes are TRBV6-4 and TRBJ2-5; 14 bases are a match to TRBD2. Germline CDR1 is MRHNA and CDR2 is SNTAGT. There are 15 residues in the CDR3. With V trimmed by 4 bases and J by 4 bases, 2 bases remained unmatched.